This TCR beta chain was recorded in a study of shared clonotypes between healthy human individuals (dated by TCRdb to the early 2020s). A note on the overall study: Three men and a couple of women, aged 18 to 49 years, made up the cohort. The study deeply sequenced blood TCR repertoires of about 5 healthy adults to estimate repertoire size and the extent of clonotype sharing between individuals. Per donor, three plates each were used for CD4 naive and CD4 memory, two for CD8 naive, and one for CD8 memory. Each donor's leukapheresis produced roughly between about 0.8 and 8.9 billion PBMCs. Different laboratories and diverse techniques were used to prepare libraries and sequence TCR repertoires, to increase sequencing depth and limit assay-specific biases.

For this clone: Its antigen has not been determined. No clone much larger than this one lies a single base away; base qualities are absent.

What the study reported, not specific to this receptor: Incomplete sequencing was indicated by rarefaction of sorted-subset datasets, despite the large sequencing depth. Pairwise subsampling led to the expectation that sequencing depth would affect the degree of clonotype sharing among donors. Estimated clonotype richness was generally larger for naive than for memory subsets. Sampling was limited to blood, and TCR repertoires in tissue likely differ from TCR repertoires in blood. Because the study included a small number of donors, the genetic and exposure-history diversity represented was limited. Compared with non-shared clonotypes, clonotypes shared by all four sorted-subset donors had higher generation probabilities. Approximately 5% of naive CD4, 3% to 3.5% of naive CD8, around 2.3% of memory CD4, and more than 0.35% of memory CD8 clonotypes were shared across several donors.

Using the deep immunoSEQ assay, multiplex PCR amplified TCR CDR3 regions from genomic DNA. Extracted genomic DNA from each cell subset was distributed evenly across all wells of several immunoSEQ 96-well plates, and each plate was treated as a replicate. For sorted subsets, each replicate PCR was loaded with roughly 190 ng genomic DNA, equivalent to 30,000 or so T cell genomes. Purified libraries were measured with a Qubit 3.0 fluorometer, size-checked on a Bioanalyzer 2100, and measured again with the KAPA Library Quantification kit. Every immunoSEQ 96-well plate was sequenced on a separate single-read 150-cycle Illumina NextSeq 550 flow cell. The study's processing was this. Because only junctional sequences without quality scores were contained in the immunoSEQ output, filtering matching that applied to full-length reads could not be performed. Sequences were annotated with PyIR, a Python wrapper for IgBLAST v1.9, and V/J genes and CDR3 were assigned using IMGT germline references. Reads with weak V/J assignments (E-value above 1e-6), missing CDR3, stop codons, out-of-frame junctions, or ambiguous translated residues were removed. V3J clonotypes were defined as sequences sharing the same inferred V gene, J gene, and CDR3 amino acid sequence. Percentage overlap between repertoires was calculated by dividing the number of shared unique clonotypes by the size of the smaller repertoire. Three approaches were used to assess repertoire richness: RTK rarefaction, the Chao1 estimator, and Recon v2.1 estimates of unobserved clonotypes. Generation probabilities were computed with OLGA for all TCRbeta clonotypes obtained by the gDNA method from several donors. TCRdb took this table from immuneACCESS and kept in-frame rearrangements with V and J called. Such tables lack part of the clones; where checked against another copy, unresolved V genes explain under half of the gap, and the rest is unexplained. That table gives V, J and clone size, and the DNA gave D and trimming. Within this sample are roughly 1,000,000 clones, with 70% to 80% of them counted one time only. Approximately 0.5% of the sample comes from the top ten.

Healthy HIV-negative adults with no recently reported acute infections or vaccinations were included as donors. Every donor was a Caucasian adult living in Nashville, Tennessee, USA. CD4+ T cells were enriched by magnetic negative selection; naive cells were then positively selected on CD45RA, and the negative fraction formed the memory subset. After blood collection by leukapheresis, PBMCs were isolated using Ficoll-Histopaque density gradient centrifugation and then cryopreserved in the vapor phase of liquid nitrogen. Analytical flow cytometry was used to check the purity and quantity of each magnetically sorted T cell population. Genomic DNA was isolated from each sorted fraction and quantified by UV absorbance on a Nanodrop 2000c. The germline V gene encodes CDR1 SGHNT and CDR2 YYREEE (reference sequence). V drops 6 bases and J drops 0 bases, leaving 9 bases in between. The CDR3 measures 13 amino acids from cysteine to phenylalanine. The entry retains the CDR3 DNA only, 39 bases that are in frame from base 1.

The sequenced sample was memory CD4+ T cells from PBMCs. What the cell subset or site label conveys for this sample: CD45RA-negative fraction. The chain links TRBV5-4 with TRBJ1-1; a confident D gene designation cannot be given. This TCR derives from a man aged 18 to 30 in good health. Some clones in this sample may be carry-over from other donors' samples. The CDR3 loop reads CASTPSMNTEAFF. The nucleotide sequence reads as follows: TGTGCCAGCACCCCATCGATGAACACTGAAGCTTTCTTT.